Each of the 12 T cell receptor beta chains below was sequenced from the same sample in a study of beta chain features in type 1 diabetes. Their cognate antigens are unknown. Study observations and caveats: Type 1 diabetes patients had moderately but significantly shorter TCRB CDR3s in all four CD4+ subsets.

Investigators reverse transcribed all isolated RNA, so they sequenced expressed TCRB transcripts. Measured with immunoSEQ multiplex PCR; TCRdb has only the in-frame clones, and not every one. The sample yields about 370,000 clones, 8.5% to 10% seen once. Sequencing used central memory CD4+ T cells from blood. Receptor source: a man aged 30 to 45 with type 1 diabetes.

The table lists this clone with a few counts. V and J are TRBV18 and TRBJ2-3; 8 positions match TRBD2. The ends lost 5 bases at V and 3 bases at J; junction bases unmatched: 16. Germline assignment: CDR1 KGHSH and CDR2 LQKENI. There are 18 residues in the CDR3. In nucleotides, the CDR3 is TGTGCCAGCTCAAGGTTTGGAGGGAGCGGGAGTGAAACAGATACGCAGTATTTT. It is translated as CASSRFGGSGSETDTQYF.

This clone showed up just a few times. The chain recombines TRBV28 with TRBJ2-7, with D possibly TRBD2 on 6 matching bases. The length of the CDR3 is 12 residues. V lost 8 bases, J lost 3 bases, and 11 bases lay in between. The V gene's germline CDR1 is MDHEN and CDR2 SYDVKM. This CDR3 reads CASVGGVYEQYF. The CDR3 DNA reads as TGTGCCAGCGTAGGAGGGGTCTACGAGCAGTACTTC.

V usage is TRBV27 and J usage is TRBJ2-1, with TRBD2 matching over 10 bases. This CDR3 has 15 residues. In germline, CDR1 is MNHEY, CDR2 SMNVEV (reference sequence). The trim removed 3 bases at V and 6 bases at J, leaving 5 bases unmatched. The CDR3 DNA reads TGTGCCAGCAGTTTGACCCGACTAGCGGGCAATGAGCAGTTCTTC. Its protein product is CASSLTRLAGNEQFF.

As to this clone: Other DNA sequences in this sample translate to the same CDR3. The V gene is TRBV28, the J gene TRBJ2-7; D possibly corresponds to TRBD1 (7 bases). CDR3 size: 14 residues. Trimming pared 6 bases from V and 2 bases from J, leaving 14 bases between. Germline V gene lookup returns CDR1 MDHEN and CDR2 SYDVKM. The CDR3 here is CASRAGTAAYEQYF. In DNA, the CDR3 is TGTGCCAGCAGGGCGGGGACAGCCGCCTACGAGCAGTACTTC.

CDR3 coding DNA: TGTGCCAGCAGACTCCAGGGACAATATTACAATGAGCAGTTCTTC. It codes for CASRLQGQYYNEQFF. This chain uses TRBV11-2 with TRBJ2-1; D perhaps matches TRBD1 (6 bases). Trimming pared 6 bases from V and 4 bases from J, leaving 16 bases between. The CDR3 loop spans 15 amino acids. Germline CDR1 and CDR2: SGHAT and FQNNGV.

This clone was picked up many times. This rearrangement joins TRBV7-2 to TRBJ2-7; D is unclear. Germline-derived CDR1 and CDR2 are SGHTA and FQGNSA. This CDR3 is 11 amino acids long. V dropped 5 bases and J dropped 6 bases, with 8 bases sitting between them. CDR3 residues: CASSQRSEQYF. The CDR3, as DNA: TGTGCCAGCAGCCAAAGGTCCGAGCAGTACTTC.

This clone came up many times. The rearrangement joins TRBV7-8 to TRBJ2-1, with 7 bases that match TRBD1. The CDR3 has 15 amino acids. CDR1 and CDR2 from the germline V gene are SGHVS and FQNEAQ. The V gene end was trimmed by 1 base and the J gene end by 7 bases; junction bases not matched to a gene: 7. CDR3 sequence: CASSLGQGFSNEQFF. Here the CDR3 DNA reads TGTGCCAGCAGCTTAGGACAGGGTTTTTCAAATGAGCAGTTCTTC.

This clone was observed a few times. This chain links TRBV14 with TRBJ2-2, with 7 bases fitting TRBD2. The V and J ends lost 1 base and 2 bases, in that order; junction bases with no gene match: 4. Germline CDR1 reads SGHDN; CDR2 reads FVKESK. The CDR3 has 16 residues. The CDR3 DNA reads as TGTGCCAGCAGCCAAGTCCCAGCGGGAAACACCGGGGAGCTGTTTTTT. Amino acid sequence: CASSQVPAGNTGELFF. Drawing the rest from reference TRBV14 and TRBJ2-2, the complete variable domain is EAGVTQFPSHSVIEKGQTVTLRCDPISGHDNLYWYRRVMGKEIKFLLHFVKESKQDESGMPNNRFLAERTGGTYSTLKVQPAELEDSGVYFCASSQVPAGNTGELFFGEGSRLTVL.

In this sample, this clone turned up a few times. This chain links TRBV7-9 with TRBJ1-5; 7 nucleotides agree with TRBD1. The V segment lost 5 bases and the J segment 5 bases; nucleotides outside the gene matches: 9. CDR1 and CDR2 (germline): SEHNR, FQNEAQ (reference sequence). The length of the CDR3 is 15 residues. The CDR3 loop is CASSPGQVRDQPQHF. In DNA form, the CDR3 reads TGTGCCAGCAGCCCCGGACAGGTCCGGGATCAGCCCCAGCATTTT.

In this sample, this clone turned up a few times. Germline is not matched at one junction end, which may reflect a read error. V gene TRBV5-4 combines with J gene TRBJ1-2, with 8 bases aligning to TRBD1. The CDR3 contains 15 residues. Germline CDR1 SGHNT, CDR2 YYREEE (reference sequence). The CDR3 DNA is TGCGCCAGCAGCCAACCTGGACAGGGTGGATATGGCTACACCTTC. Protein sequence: CASSQPGQGGYGYTF.

The CDR3: CASSLILTGLSTDTQYF. The CDR3 nucleotides read TGCGCCAGCAGCTTAATCCTGACAGGGCTTAGCACAGATACGCAGTATTTT. The V call is TRBV5-1, the J call TRBJ2-3; 7 positions match TRBD1. In germline, CDR1 is SGHRS, CDR2 YFSETQ. The CDR3 runs 17 residues. The ends lost 2 bases at V and 0 bases at J; junction bases unmatched: 9.

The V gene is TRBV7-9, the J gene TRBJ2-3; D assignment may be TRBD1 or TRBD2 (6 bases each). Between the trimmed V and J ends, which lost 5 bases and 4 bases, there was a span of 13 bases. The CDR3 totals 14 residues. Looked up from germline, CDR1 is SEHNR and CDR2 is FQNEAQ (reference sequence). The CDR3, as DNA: TGTGCCAGCAGCGGCGAAGGGGGGTCAGATACGCAGTATTTT. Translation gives CASSGEGGSDTQYF.